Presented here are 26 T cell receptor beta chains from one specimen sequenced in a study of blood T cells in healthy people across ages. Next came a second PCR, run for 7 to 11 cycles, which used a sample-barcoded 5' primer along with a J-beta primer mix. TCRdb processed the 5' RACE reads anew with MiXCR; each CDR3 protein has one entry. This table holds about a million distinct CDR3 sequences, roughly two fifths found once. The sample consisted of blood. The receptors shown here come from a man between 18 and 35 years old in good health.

The CDR3 DNA reads as TGTGCCAGCAGTTTAGCGGCAGGGACGAGCTCCTACGAGCAGTACTTC. It translates to CASSLAAGTSSYEQYF. This rearrangement joins TRBV28 to TRBJ2-7, with D perhaps given as TRBD1 or TRBD2 (5 bases each). Per the germline V gene, CDR1 is MDHEN and CDR2 is SYDVKM. This CDR3 contains 16 residues. The V and J ends lost 2 bases and 0 bases respectively, with 14 bases between them.

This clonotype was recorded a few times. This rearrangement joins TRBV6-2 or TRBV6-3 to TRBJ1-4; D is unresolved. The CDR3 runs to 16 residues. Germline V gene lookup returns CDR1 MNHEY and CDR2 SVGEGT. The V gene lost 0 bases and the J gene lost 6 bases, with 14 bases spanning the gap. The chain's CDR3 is CASSYSSPREDEKLFF. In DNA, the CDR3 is TGTGCCAGCAGTTACTCGAGTCCAAGGGAAGATGAAAAACTGTTTTTT.

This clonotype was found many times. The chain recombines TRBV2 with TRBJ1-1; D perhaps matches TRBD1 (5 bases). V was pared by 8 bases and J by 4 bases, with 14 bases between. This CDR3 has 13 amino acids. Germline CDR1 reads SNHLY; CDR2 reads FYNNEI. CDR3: CASGEQGITEAFF. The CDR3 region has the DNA TGTGCCAGCGGGGAGCAGGGTATCACTGAAGCTTTCTTT. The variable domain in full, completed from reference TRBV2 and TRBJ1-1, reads EPEVTQTPSHQVTQMGQEVILRCVPISNHLYFYWYRQILGQKVEFLVSFYNNEISEKSEIFDDQFSVERPDGSNFTLKIRSTKLEDSAMYFCASGEQGITEAFFGQGTRLTVV.

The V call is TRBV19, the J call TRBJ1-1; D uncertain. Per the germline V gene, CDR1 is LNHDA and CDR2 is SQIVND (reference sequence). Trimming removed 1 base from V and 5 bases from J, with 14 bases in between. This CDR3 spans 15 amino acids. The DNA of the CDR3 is TGTGCCAGTAGTATAGCTCTAGGCGGCCATACTGAAGCTTTCTTT. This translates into CASSIALGGHTEAFF.

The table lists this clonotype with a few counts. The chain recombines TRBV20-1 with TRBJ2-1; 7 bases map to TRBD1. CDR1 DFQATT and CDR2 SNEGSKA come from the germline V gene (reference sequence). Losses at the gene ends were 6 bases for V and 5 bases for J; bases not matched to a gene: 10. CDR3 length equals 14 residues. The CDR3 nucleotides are TGCAGTGCGCCTGACAGGGTACCCCACAATGAGCAGTTCTTC. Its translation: CSAPDRVPHNEQFF.

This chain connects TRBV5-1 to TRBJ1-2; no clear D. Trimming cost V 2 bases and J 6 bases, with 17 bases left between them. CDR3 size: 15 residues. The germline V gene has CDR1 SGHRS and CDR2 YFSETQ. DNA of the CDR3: TGCGCCAGCAGCTTATCGGACGGGAACCCTCATGGCTACACCTTC. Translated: CASSLSDGNPHGYTF.

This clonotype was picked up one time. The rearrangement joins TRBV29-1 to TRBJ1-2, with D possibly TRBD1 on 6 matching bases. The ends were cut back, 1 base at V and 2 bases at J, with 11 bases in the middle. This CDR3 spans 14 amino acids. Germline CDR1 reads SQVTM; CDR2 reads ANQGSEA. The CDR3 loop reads CSVEARGSNYGYTF. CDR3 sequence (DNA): TGCAGCGTTGAAGCCAGGGGCAGCAACTATGGCTACACCTTC.

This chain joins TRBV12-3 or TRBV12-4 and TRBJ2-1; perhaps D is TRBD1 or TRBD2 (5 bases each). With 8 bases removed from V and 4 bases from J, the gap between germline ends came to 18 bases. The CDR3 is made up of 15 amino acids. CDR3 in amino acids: CASGNRRWGYNEQFF. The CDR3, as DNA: TGTGCCAGCGGTAACAGGCGCTGGGGGTACAATGAGCAGTTCTTC.

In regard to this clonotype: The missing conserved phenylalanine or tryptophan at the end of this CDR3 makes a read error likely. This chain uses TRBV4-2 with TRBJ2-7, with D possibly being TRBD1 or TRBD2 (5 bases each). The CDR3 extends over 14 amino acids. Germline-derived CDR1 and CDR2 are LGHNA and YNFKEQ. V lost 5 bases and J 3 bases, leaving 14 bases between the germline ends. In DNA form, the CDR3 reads TGTGCCAGCAGCTTAGGGGACGGGGACTACGAGCAGTACTTA. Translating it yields CASSLGDGDYEQYL.

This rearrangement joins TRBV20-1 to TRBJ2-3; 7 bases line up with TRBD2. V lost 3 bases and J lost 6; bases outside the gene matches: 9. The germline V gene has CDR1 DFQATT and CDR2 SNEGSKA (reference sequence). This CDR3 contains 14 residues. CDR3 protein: CSARSGTVSDTQYF. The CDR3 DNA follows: TGCAGTGCTAGGAGCGGGACCGTGTCGGATACGCAGTATTTT.

This chain's CDR3 is CASSPTPTNTGELFF. DNA for the CDR3: TGTGCCAGCAGCCCGACACCTACGAACACCGGGGAGCTGTTTTTT. The chain combines TRBV11-3 with TRBJ2-2, with unresolved D. This CDR3 has 15 amino acids. Germline V gives CDR1 SGHNT, CDR2 YENEEA. Trimming removed 5 bases from V and 0 bases from J, with 10 bases in between.

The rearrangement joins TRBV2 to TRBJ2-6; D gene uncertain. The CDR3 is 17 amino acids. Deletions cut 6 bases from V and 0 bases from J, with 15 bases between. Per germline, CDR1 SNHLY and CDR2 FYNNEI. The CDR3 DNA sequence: TGTGCCAGCAGGCCCCCCGGGCCTGTCTCTGGGGCCAACGTCCTGACTTTC. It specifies CASRPPGPVSGANVLTF.

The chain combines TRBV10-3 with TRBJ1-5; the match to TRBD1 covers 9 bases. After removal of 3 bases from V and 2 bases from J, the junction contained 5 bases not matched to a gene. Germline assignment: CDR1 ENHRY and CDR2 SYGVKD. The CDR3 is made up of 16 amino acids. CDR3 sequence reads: CAISERTGVGNQPQHF. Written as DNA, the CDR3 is TGTGCCATCAGTGAACGGACAGGGGTTGGCAATCAGCCCCAGCATTTT.

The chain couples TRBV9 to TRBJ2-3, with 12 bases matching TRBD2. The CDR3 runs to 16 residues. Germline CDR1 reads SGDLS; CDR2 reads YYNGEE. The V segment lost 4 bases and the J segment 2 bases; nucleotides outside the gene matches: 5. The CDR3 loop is CASSTRLAGATDTQYF. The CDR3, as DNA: TGTGCCAGCAGCACAAGACTAGCGGGGGCCACAGATACGCAGTATTTT.

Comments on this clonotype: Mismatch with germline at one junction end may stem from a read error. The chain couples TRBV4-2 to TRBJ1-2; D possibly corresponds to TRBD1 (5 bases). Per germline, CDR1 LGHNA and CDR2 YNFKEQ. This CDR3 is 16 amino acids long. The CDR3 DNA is TGTGCCAGCAGCCAAGTGTCGTCAGGGTTTAACTATGACTACACCTTC. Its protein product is CASSQVSSGFNYDYTF.

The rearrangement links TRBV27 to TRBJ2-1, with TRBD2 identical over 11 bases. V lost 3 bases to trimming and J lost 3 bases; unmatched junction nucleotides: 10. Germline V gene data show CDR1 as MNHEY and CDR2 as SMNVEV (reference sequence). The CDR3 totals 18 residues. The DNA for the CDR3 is TGTGCCAGCAGTTTTGGTAGCGGGGGGGCCCCCGGCTACAATGAGCAGTTCTTC. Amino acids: CASSFGSGGAPGYNEQFF.

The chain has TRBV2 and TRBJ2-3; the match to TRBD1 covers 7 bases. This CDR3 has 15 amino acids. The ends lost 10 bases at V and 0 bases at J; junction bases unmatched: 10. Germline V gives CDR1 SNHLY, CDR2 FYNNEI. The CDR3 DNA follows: TGTGCCACTGAACAAGACAGGGCTAGCACAGATACGCAGTATTTT. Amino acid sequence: CATEQDRASTDTQYF.

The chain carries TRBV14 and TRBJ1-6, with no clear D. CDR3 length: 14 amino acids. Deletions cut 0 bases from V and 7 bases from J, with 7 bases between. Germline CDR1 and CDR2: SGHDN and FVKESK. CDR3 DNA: TGTGCCAGCAGCCAAGAAATTGGGAATTCACCCCTCCACTTT. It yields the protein CASSQEIGNSPLHF. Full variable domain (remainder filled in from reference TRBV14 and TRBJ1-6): EAGVTQFPSHSVIEKGQTVTLRCDPISGHDNLYWYRRVMGKEIKFLLHFVKESKQDESGMPNNRFLAERTGGTYSTLKVQPAELEDSGVYFCASSQEIGNSPLHFGNGTRLTVT.

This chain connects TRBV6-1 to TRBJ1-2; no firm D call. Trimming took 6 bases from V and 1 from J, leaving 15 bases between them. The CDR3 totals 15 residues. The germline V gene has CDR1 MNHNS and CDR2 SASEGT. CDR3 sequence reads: CASSRKEAFNYGYTF. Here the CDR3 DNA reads TGTGCCAGCAGCCGAAAAGAGGCCTTTAACTATGGCTACACCTTC.

The chain's CDR3 is CASSQDGGLMNTEAFF. As DNA, the CDR3 is TGTGCCAGCAGCCAAGACGGGGGACTCATGAACACTGAAGCTTTCTTT. V is TRBV4-2 and J is TRBJ1-1; possible D gene TRBD1, 5 bases. This CDR3 spans 16 amino acids. CDR1 and CDR2 from the germline V gene are LGHNA and YNFKEQ. Trimming cost V 0 bases and J 0 bases, with 11 bases left between them.

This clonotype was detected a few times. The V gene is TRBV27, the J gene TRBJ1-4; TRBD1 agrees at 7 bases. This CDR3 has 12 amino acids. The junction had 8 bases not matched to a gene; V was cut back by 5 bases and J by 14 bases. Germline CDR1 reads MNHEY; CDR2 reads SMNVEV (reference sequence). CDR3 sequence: CASSATRGSLFF. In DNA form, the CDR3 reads TGTGCCAGCAGTGCGACCAGGGGGTCCCTGTTTTTT. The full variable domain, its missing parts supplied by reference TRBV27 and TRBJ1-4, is EAQVTQNPRYLITVTGKKLTVTCSQNMNHEYMSWYRQDPGLGLRQIYYSMNVEVTDKGDVPEGYKVSRKEKRNFPLILESPSPNQTSLYFCASSATRGSLFFGSGTQLSVL.

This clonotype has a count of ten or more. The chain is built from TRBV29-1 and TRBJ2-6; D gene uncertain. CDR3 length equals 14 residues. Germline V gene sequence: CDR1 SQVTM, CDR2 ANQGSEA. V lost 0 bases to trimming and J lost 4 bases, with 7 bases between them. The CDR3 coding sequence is TGCAGCGTTGAAGAATTGAGGGGGGCCAACGTCCTGACTTTC. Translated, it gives CSVEELRGANVLTF. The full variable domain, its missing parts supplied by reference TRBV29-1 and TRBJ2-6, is SAVISQKPSRDICQRGTSLTIQCQVDSQVTMMFWYRQQPGQSLTLIATANQGSEATYESGFVIDKFPISRPNLTFSTLTVSNMSPEDSSIYLCSVEELRGANVLTFGAGSRLTVL.

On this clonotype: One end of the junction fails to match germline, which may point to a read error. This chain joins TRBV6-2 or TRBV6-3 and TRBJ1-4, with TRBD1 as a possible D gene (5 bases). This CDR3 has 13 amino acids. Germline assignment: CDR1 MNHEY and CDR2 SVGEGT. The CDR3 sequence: CAISWGRVEKLFF. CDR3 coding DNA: TGTGCCATCAGTTGGGGGAGGGTCGAAAAACTGTTTTTT.

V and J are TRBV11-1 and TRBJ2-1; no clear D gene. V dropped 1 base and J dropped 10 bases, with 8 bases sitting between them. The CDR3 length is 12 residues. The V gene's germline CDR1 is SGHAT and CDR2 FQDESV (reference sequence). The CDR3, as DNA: TGTGCCAGCAGCTTAGAGGTGATGGAGCAGTTCTTC. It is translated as CASSLEVMEQFF.

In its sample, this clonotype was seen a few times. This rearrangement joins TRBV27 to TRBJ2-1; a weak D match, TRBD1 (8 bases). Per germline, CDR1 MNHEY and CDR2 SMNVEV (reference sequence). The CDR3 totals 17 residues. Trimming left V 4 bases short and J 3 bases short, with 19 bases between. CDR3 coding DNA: TGTGCCAGCAGTTGGGCGGGGGACAGGCCTAACTACAATGAGCAGTTCTTC. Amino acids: CASSWAGDRPNYNEQFF.

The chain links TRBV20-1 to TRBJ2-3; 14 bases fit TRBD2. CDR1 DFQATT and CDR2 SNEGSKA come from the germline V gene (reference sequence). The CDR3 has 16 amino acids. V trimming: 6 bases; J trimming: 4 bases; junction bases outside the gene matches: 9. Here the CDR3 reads CSATGTSGGPPDTQYF. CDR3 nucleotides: TGCAGTGCCACCGGGACTAGCGGGGGCCCCCCAGATACGCAGTATTTT.